This T cell receptor beta chain was identified during a study of blood T cell repertoires in COVID-19. Whole-study context: Nucleic acid was either cDNA or gDNA, and it came from T cells, B-cell-depleted T cells, or PBMCs.

Participant ages covered roughly 18 to 89 years across 20 to 25 US areas. Participants were placed into cohorts based on the clinical history they reported. This CDR3 spans 15 amino acids. V trimming: 10 bases; J trimming: 0 bases; junction bases outside the gene matches: 9. CDR1 ENHRY and CDR2 SYGVKD come from the germline V gene. Assay used: immunoSEQ multiplex PCR; TCRdb lists only in-frame clones, some missing. This sample has about 180,000 clones, with roughly nine tenths found just once. The rearrangement links TRBV10-3 to TRBJ2-3; 8 bases align to TRBD1. The specimen was PBMCs or T cells enriched from blood (not recorded which). The clonotype was recovered from a woman aged 40 to 50 with acute COVID-19. DNA for the CDR3: TGTGCCAACCCGGGACAGGTCGAAAGCACAGATACGCAGTATTTT. Translating gives CANPGQVESTDTQYF.